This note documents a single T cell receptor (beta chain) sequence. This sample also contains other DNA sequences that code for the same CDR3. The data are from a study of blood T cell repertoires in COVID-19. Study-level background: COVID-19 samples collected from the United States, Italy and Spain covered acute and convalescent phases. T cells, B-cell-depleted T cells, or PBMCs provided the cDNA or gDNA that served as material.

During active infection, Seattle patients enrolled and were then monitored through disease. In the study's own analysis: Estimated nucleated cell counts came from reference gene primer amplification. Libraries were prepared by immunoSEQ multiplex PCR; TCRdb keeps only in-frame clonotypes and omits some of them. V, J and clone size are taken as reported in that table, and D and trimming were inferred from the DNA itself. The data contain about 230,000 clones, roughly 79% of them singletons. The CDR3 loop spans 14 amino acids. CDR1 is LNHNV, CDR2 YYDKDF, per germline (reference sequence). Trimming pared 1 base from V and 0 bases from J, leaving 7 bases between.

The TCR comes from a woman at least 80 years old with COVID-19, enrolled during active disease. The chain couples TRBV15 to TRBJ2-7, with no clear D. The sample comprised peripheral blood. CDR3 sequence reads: CATSRGGTSYEQYF. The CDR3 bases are TGTGCCACCAGCAGAGGCGGCACCTCCTACGAGCAGTACTTC.